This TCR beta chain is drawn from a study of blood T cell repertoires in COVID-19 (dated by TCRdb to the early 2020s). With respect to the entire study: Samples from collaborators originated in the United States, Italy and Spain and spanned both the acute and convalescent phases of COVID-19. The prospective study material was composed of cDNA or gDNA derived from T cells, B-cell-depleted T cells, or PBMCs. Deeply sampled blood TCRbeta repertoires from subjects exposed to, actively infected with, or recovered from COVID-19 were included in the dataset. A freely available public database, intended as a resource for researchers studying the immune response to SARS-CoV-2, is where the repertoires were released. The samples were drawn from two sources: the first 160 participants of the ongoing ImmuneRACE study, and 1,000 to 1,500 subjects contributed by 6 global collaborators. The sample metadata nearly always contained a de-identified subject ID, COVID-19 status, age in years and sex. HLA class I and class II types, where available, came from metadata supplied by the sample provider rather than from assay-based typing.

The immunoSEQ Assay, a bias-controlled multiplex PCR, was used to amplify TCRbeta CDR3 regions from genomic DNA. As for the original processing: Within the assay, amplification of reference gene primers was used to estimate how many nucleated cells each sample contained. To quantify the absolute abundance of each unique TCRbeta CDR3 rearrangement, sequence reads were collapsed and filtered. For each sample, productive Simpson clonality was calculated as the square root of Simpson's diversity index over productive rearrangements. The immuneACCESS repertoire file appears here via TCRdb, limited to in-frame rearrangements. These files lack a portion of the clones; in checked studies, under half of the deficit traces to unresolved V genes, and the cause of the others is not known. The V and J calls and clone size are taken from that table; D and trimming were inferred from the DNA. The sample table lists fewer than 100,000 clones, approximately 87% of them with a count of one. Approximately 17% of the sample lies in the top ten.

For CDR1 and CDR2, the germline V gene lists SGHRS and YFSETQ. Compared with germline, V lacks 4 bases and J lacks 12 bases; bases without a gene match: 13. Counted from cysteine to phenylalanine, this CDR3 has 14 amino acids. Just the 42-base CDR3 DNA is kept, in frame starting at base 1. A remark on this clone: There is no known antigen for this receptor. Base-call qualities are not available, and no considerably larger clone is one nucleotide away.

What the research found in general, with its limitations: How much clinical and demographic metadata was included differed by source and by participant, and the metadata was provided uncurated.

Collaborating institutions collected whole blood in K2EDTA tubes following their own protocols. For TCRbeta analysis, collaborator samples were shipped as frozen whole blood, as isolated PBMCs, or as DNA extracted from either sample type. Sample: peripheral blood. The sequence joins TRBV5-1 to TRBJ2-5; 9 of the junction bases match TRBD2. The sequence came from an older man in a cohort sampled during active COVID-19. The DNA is TGCGCCAGCAGCCAACTAGCGGGCCTTATTCCCAAGTACTTC. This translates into CASSQLAGLIPKYF. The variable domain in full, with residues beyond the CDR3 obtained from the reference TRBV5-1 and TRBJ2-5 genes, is KAGVTQTPRYLIKTRGQQVTLSCSPISGHRSVSWYQQTPGQGLQFLFEYFSETQRNKGNFPGRFSGRQFSNSRSEMNVSTLELGDSALYLCASSQLAGLIPKYFGPGTRLLVL.